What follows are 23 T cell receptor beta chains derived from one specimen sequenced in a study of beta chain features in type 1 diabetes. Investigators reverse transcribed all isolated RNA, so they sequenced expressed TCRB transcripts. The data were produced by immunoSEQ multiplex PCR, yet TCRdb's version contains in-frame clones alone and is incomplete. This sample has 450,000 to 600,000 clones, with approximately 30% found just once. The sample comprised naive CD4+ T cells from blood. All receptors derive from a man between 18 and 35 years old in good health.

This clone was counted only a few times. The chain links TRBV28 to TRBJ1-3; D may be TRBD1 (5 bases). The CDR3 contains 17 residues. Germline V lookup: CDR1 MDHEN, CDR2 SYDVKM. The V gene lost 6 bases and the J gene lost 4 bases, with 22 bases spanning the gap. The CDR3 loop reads CASSSPGSRGRGNTIYF. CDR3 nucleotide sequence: TGTGCCAGCAGCTCCCCCGGGTCGAGGGGACGAGGAAACACCATATATTTT.

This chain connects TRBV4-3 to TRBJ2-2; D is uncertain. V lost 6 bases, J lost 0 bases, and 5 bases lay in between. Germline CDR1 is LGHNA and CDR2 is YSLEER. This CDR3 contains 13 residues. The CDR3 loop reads CASRWTNTGELFF. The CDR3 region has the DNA TGCGCCAGCAGGTGGACGAACACCGGGGAGCTGTTTTTT.

The CDR3 reads CASSPPGQGYGYTF. The CDR3 nucleotides read TGTGCCAGCAGCCCACCCGGACAGGGTTATGGCTACACCTTC. The J gene is TRBJ1-2, the V gene TRBV7-2; 8 bases fit TRBD1. Germline V CDR1 and CDR2: SGHTA, FQGNSA. The CDR3 is 14 amino acids. Losses at the gene ends were 5 bases for V and 5 bases for J; bases not matched to a gene: 7. The whole variable domain, remainder taken from reference TRBV7-2 and TRBJ1-2, is GAGVSQSPSNKVTEKGKDVELRCDPISGHTALYWYRQSLGQGLEFLIYFQGNSAPDKSGLPSDRFSAERTGGSVSTLTIQRTQQEDSAVYLCASSPPGQGYGYTFGSGTRLTVV.

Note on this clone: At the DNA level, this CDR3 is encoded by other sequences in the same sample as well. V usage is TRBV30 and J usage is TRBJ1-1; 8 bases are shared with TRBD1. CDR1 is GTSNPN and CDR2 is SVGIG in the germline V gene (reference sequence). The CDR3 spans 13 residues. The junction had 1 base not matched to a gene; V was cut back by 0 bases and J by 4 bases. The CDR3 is CAWSVTGGTEAFF. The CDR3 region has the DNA TGTGCCTGGAGTGTCACAGGGGGCACTGAAGCTTTCTTT.

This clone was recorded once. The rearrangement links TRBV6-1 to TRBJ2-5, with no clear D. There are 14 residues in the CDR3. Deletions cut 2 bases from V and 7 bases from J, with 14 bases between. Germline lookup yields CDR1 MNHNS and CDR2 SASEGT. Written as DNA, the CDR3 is TGTGCCAGCAGTGAACCTACCGCTAAGGTGACCCAGTACTTC. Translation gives CASSEPTAKVTQYF.

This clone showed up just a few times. The CDR3 sequence is CASSFTPTGYRETQYF. CDR3 nucleotide sequence: TGTGCCAGCAGCTTCACACCGACAGGGTATCGGGAGACCCAGTACTTC. The chain links TRBV7-9 to TRBJ2-5; 7 nucleotides align to TRBD1. The germline gives CDR1 SEHNR, CDR2 FQNEAQ (reference sequence). This CDR3 region has 16 residues. The ends lost 3 bases at V and 5 bases at J; junction bases unmatched: 12.

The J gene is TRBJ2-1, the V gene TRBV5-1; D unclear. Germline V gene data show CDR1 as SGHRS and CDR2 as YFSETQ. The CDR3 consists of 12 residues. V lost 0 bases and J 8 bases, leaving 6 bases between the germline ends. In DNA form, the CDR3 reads TGCGCCAGCAGCTTGGATCTGCATGAGCAGTTCTTC. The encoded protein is CASSLDLHEQFF.

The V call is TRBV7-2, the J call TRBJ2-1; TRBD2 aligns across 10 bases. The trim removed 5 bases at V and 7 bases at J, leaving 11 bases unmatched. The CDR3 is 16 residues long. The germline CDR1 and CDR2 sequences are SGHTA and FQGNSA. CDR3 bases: TGTGCCAGCAGCCCAATGAGCGGGAGGGCCGGAAATGAGCAGTTCTTC. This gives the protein CASSPMSGRAGNEQFF.

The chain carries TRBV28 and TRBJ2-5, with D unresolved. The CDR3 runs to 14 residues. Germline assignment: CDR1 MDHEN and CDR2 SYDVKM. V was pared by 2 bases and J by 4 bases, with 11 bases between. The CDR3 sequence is CASSLVAARETQYF. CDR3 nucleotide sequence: TGTGCCAGCAGTTTAGTGGCCGCAAGAGAGACCCAGTACTTC. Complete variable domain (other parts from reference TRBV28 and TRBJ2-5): DVKVTQSSRYLVKRTGEKVFLECVQDMDHENMFWYRQDPGLGLRLIYFSYDVKMKEKGDIPEGYSVSREKKERFSLILESASTNQTSMYLCASSLVAARETQYFGPGTRLLVL.

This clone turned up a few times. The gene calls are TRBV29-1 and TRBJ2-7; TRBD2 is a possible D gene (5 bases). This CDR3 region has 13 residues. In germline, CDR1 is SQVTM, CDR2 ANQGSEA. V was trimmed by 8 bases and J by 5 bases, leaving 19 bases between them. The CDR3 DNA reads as TGCAGCATCGGAGGCGCATACACCCACGAGCAGTACTTC. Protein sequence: CSIGGAYTHEQYF.

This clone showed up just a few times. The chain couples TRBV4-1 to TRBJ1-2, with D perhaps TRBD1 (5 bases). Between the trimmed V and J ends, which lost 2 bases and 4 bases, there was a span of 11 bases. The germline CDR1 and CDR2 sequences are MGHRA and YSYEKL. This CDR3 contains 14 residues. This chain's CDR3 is CASSQPGTSYGYTF. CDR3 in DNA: TGCGCCAGCAGCCAACCCGGGACCTCCTATGGCTACACCTTC.

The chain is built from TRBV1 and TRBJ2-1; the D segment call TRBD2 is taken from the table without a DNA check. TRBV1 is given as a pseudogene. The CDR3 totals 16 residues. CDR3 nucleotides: TGCACCAGCAGCCGGCGAGGGACTAGTTGCCACAATGAGCAGTTCTTC. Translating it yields CTSSRRGTSCHNEQFF.

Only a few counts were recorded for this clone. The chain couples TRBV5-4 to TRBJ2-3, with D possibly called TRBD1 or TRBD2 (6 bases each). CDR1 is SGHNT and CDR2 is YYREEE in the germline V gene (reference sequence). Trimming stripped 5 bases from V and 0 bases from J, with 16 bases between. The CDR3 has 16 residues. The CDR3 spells CASSPEGGTSTDTQYF. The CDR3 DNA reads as TGTGCCAGCAGTCCGGAGGGGGGAACTAGCACAGATACGCAGTATTTT.

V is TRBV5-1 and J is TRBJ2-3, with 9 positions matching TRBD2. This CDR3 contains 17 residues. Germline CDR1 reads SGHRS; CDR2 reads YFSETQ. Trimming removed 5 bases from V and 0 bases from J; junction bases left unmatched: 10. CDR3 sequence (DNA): TGCGCCAGCAGTTACTTCGCGGGAGGGCCCAGCACAGATACGCAGTATTTT. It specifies CASSYFAGGPSTDTQYF. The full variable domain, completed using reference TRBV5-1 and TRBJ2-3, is KAGVTQTPRYLIKTRGQQVTLSCSPISGHRSVSWYQQTPGQGLQFLFEYFSETQRNKGNFPGRFSGRQFSNSRSEMNVSTLELGDSALYLCASSYFAGGPSTDTQYFGPGTRLTVL.

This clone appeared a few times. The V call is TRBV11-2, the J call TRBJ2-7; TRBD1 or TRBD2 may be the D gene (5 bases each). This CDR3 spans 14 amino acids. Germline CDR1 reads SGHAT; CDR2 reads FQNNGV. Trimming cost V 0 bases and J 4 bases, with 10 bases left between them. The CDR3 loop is CASSLERGAYEQYF. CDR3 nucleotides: TGTGCCAGCAGCTTAGAGAGGGGCGCGTACGAGCAGTACTTC.

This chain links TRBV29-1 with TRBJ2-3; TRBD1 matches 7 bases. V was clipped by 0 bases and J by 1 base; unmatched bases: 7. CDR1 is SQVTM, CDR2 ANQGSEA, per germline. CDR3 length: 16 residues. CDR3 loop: CSVEDPQGLRTDTQYF. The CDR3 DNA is TGCAGCGTTGAAGATCCACAGGGGCTACGCACAGATACGCAGTATTTT.

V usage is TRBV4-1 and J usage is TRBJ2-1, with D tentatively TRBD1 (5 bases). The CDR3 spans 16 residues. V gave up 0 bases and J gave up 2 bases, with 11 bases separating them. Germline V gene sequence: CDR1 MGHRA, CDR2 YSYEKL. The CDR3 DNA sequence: TGCGCCAGCAGCCAAGACCCAGGGATGACCTACAATGAGCAGTTCTTC. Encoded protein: CASSQDPGMTYNEQFF.

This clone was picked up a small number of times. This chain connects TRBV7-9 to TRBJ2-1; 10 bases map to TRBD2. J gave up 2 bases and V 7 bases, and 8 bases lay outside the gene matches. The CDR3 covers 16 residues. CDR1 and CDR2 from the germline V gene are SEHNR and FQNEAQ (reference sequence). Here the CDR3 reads CASILFSGRTYNEQFF. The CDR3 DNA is TGTGCCAGCATCCTTTTTAGCGGGAGGACCTACAATGAGCAGTTCTTC. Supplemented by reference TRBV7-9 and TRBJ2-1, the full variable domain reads DTGVSQNPRHKITKRGQNVTFRCDPISEHNRLYWYRQTLGQGPEFLTYFQNEAQLEKSRLLSDRFSAERPKGSFSTLEIQRTEQGDSAMYLCASILFSGRTYNEQFFGPGTRLTVL.

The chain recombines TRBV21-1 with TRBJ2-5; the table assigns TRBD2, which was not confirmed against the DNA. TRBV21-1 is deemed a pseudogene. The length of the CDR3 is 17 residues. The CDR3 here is CASSKQVSRPLREAQYF. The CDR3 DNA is TGTGCCAGCAGCAAACAGGTTTCAAGGCCGTTACGGGAGGCCCAGTACTTC.

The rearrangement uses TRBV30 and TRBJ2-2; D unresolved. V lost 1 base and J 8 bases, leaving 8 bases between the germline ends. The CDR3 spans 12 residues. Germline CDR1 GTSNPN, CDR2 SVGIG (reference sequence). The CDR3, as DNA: TGTGCCTGGAGTGAGGGAACGGGGGAGCTGTTTTTT. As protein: CAWSEGTGELFF.

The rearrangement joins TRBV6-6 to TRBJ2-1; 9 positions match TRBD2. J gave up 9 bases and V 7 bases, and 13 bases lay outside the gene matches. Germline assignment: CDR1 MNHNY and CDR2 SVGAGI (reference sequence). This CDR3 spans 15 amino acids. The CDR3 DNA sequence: TGTGCCAGCATCAATCAGGTAGCGGGGGACGGTGAGCAGTTCTTC. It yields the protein CASINQVAGDGEQFF.

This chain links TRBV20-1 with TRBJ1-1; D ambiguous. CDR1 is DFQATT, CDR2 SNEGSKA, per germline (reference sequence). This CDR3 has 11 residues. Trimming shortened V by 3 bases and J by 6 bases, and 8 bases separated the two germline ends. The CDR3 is CSARATAEAFF. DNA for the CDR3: TGCAGTGCTAGGGCCACAGCTGAAGCTTTCTTT.

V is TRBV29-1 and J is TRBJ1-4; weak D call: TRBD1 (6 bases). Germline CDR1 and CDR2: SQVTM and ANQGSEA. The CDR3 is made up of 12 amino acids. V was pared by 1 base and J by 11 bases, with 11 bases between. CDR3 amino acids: CSVEGGGRKLFF. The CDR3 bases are TGCAGCGTTGAAGGCGGGGGCCGCAAACTGTTTTTT.